Below, one T cell receptor (beta chain) is given with its context. Its antigen is as yet unknown. An end of the junction does not agree with germline; a read error may underlie this. After constant-region reverse-primer amplification, full-length variable regions underwent semi-nested PCR with Nested Universal Primer A. TCRdb called the 5' RACE reads again in MiXCR, with one record for every CDR3 protein. The profile shows some 62,000 distinct CDR3 sequences, about 22% of them singletons. Regarding the study as a whole: The TCR gene usage of tumor memory CD4+ T cells clustered together with blood and lymph node memory CD4+ cells and with lymph node naive CD4+ cells.

The germline gives CDR1 LGHNA, CDR2 YSLEER. The CDR3 consists of 14 residues. Sequenced input: memory CD4+ T cells sorted from a lymph node. Stated subset: memory CD4+ T cells, CD4+CD45RO+CD25-. This TCR derives from a female donor with breast cancer. V usage is TRBV4-3 and J usage is TRBJ2-2, with a possible D match to TRBD2 (5 bases). The CDR3 sequence: CASSQDYGTGKLFF. The DNA of the CDR3 is TGCGCCAGCAGCCAAGATTACGGCACCGGGAAGCTGTTTTTT.